This T cell receptor beta chain was obtained from a study of human T cells and chemical hapten exposure. This clonotype was seen a handful of times. Its specificity is not known. The CDR3 runs to 13 residues. V dropped 3 bases and J dropped 5 bases, with 14 bases sitting between them. Per the germline V gene, CDR1 is SQVTM and CDR2 is ANQGSEA. Overall study findings and caveats: Healthy people's immune response may differ from that of the donors, who had alopecia.

Time point given: patch test 1, 2 weeks after DPC sensitization. Treatment here: therapeutic diphenylcyclopropenone sensitization with weekly scalp DPC. One entry per CDR3 protein results from TCRdb running MiXCR on the RACE reads. The sample shows tens of thousands of distinct CDR3 sequences, roughly 10% of them seen only once. The input for sequencing was whole blood, taken in connection with sensitization to the hapten diphenylcyclopropenone (DPC). V usage is TRBV29-1 and J usage is TRBJ2-7, with D tentatively TRBD2 (6 bases). The TCR was taken from a woman aged 60 to 75 with alopecia areata. Some clones in this sample may be carry-over from other donors' samples. CDR3 in amino acids: CSVETTEGNEQYF. In nucleotides, the CDR3 is TGCAGCGTTGAGACGACGGAGGGGAACGAGCAGTACTTC.